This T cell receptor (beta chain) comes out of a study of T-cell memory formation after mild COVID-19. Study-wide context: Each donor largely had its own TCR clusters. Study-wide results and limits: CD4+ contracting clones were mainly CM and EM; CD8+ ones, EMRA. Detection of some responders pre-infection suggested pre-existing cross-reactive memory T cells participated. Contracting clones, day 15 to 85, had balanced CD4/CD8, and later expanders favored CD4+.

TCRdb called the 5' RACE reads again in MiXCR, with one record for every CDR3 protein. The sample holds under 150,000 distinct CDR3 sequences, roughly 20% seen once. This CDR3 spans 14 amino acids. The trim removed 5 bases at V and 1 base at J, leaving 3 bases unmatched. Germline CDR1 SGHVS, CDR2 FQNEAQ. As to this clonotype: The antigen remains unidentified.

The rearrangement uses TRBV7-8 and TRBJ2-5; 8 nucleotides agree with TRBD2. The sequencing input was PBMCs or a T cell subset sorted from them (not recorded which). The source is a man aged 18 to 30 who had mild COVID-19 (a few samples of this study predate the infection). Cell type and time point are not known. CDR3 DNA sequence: TGTGCCAGCAGCCCCAGCGGGGGCCAAGAGACCCAGTACTTC. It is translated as CASSPSGGQETQYF.